The rows below give T cell receptor beta chains drawn from one sample of a study of blood T cell repertoires in COVID-19. TCRdb keeps only in-frame clones here, not all; method: immunoSEQ multiplex PCR. The sample includes approximately 220,000 clones, around 82% of them seen just once. Material for sequencing was peripheral blood. All receptors derive from a woman in her seventies with acute or convalescent COVID-19. Both conserved end residues are trimmed from each CDR3.

length	V	J	CDR3
11	TRBV6-5	TRBJ1-1	ASLKTGTTEAF
13	TRBV19	TRBJ1-2	ASSKPSGQGWGYT
14	TRBV27	TRBJ2-7	ASSQGRERRSYEQY
10	TRBV6-6	TRBJ1-6	ASSSADRSFH
13	TRBV14	TRBJ1-1	ASSQDKGISTEAF
13	TRBV18	TRBJ2-2	ASSPPGGNTGELF
14	TRBV6-2/TRBV6-3	TRBJ1-5	ASSQVRGQVNQPQH
13	TRBV7-2	TRBJ1-4	ASSLALTQGEKLF
11	TRBV24-1	TRBJ1-2	ATSRSTNYGYT
14	TRBV27	TRBJ1-6	ASRQSASSYNSPLH
11	TRBV29-1	TRBJ2-7	SVEDVPSYEQY
13	TRBV4-1	TRBJ1-3	ASSQGTAMGNTIY
14	TRBV20-1	TRBJ2-3	SASGQAGGRTDTQY
11	TRBV2	TRBJ1-1	ASRRQGQTEAF
12	TRBV27	TRBJ2-7	ASNFRRGGFEQY
11	TRBV25-1	TRBJ1-6	ASGTGAHSPLH
14	TRBV28	TRBJ1-1	ASSLLARLMNTEAF
11	TRBV2	TRBJ2-1	ASSRPGGNEQF
12	TRBV19	TRBJ1-2	ASSPGWPLYGYT
13	TRBV10-1	TRBJ2-2	ASGRGGANTGELF
11	TRBV20-1	TRBJ1-4	SASRQSNEKLF
12	TRBV29-1	TRBJ1-1	SVGGGASNTEAF
11	TRBV12-3/TRBV12-4	TRBJ2-1	ASSLRGYNEQF
13	TRBV7-2	TRBJ1-6	ASSSLQGASSPLH
10	TRBV29-1	TRBJ1-2	SVGTALYGYT
12	TRBV5-1	TRBJ1-2	ASSLTGLVYGYT
14	TRBV5-5	TRBJ2-1	ASSQSGGASYNEQF
14	TRBV30	TRBJ1-3	AWSVLGTNSGNTIY
13	TRBV11-3	TRBJ2-2	ASSFGLANTGELF
9	TRBV24-1	TRBJ2-3	ATSDFGTQY
15	TRBV19	TRBJ1-2	ASSRIPRIQAPYGYT
12	TRBV24-1	TRBJ2-1	ATSDLEPRGVLF
14	TRBV28	TRBJ2-2	ASSRPGQGRTGELF
15	TRBV9	TRBJ2-5	ASSVGDRASWQETQY
11	TRBV28	TRBJ1-5	ASSPGQGMFEH
15	TRBV23-1	TRBJ1-6	ASSQSNGRVWNSPLH
12	TRBV4-3	TRBJ2-5	ASSQEQVQETQY
12	TRBV3-1/TRBV3-2	TRBJ1-1	ASSQTGGDTEAF
14	TRBV28	TRBJ2-1	ASTPSGGLSYNEQF
14	TRBV11-2	TRBJ2-7	ASSHVVRVAGDEQY
15	TRBV19	TRBJ2-2	ASSMGQREWNTGELF
13	TRBV5-1	TRBJ2-6	ASSLTGEGANVLT
10	TRBV9	TRBJ2-1	ASSPNYNEQF
11	TRBV2	TRBJ1-6	ASSEDRASPLH
13	TRBV4-1	TRBJ2-4	ASSRETSGGNIQY
14	TRBV28	TRBJ1-2	ASSADSPRTSQRFA
11	TRBV10-3	TRBJ1-6	AIQGQGDSPLH
14	TRBV7-8	TRBJ2-7	ASSFPGLAGNYEQY
13	TRBV6-5	TRBJ1-2	ASSYGLEVQYGYT
12	TRBV7-2	TRBJ1-2	ASSPMGTVYGYT
14	TRBV27	TRBJ1-5	ASSLAGQGRRQPQH